This T cell receptor beta chain was profiled in a study of shared clonotypes between healthy human individuals. Trimming removed 4 bases at V and 3 bases at J, with 15 bases between. The CDR3 spans 16 residues. The germline V gene encodes CDR1 SGHVS and CDR2 FNYEAQ. Profiling relied on immunoSEQ multiplex PCR, and the TCRdb table lists in-frame clones only, not all of them. The repertoire consists of roughly 450,000 clones, with around 74% occurring once and the leading ten covering over 10%. This sequence was found in a middle-aged woman in good health. Some clones in this sample may be carry-over from other donors' samples. Material for sequencing was PBMCs. The chain joins TRBV7-6 to TRBJ2-2; D tentatively fits TRBD1 or TRBD2 (5 bases each). CDR3 in amino acids: CASSWGRGRDTGELFF. The CDR3 coding sequence is TGTGCCAGCAGCTGGGGACGGGGACGCGACACCGGGGAGCTGTTTTTT.